The clone carrying this T cell receptor beta chain was seen only a few times. This sample was included in a study of T cells in Graves' hyperthyroidism and ophthalmopathy. This CDR3 region has 16 residues. V shed 0 bases and J shed 0 bases, with 9 bases lying between them. Germline V lookup: CDR1 SGHRS, CDR2 YFSETQ. From RNA transcripts, TCR beta CDR3 regions were amplified. First-round RT-PCR targeting the TCR CDR3 was performed with the HTBI primer set. Using its own MiXCR run on the multiplex PCR reads, TCRdb lists one record per CDR3 protein. Of approximately 300,000 distinct CDR3 sequences in the sample, roughly 20% were seen once.

The V and J genes are TRBV5-1 and TRBJ2-2; D call uncertain. Sequencing used blood. The sequence was obtained from a man between 50 and 59 years old with Graves' ophthalmopathy. The CDR3 DNA is TGCGCCAGCAGCTTGGGGTTACAGACGAACACCGGGGAGCTGTTTTTT. As protein: CASSLGLQTNTGELFF.